The entry below gives a single T cell receptor (beta chain) sequence along with its context. Its antigen is currently unknown. These data are taken from a study of OX40 agonist ivuxolimab in advanced cancers. Study outcomes and limitations: Among T cells, CD8+ cells averaged more expanded clones than CD4+ cells.

Libraries were prepared by immunoSEQ multiplex PCR; TCRdb keeps only in-frame clonotypes and omits some of them. The sample consists of about 82,000 clones, approximately 92% of them appearing once. This CDR3 spans 16 amino acids. V lost 2 bases, J lost 9 bases, and 11 bases stayed unmatched. CDR1 and CDR2 (germline): SGHDN, FVKESK. V is TRBV14 and J is TRBJ2-1, with 9 bases aligning to TRBD2. Sequencing used CD4+ or CD8+ T cells sorted from blood, obtained in a trial of the OX40 agonist ivuxolimab. The receptor's source is an adult with an advanced solid tumor such as melanoma, head and neck, liver or kidney cancer. CDR3 region: CASSQNSGGRAGEQFF. CDR3 nucleotide sequence: TGTGCCAGCAGCCAAAATTCTGGCGGGAGGGCCGGTGAGCAGTTCTTC. The full variable domain, its missing parts supplied by reference TRBV14 and TRBJ2-1, is EAGVTQFPSHSVIEKGQTVTLRCDPISGHDNLYWYRRVMGKEIKFLLHFVKESKQDESGMPNNRFLAERTGGTYSTLKVQPAELEDSGVYFCASSQNSGGRAGEQFFGPGTRLTVL.